One and the same sample provided the 23 T cell receptor beta chains below, sequenced in a study of T cells after somatic rescue of genetic block. Produced via immunoSEQ multiplex PCR; TCRdb's table is partial and in-frame only. Here the sample spans 70,000 or so clones, just under 95% being singletons. The specimen sequenced was peripheral blood mononuclear cells (PBMCs). The receptors derive from a man in his forties.

Only a few counts were recorded for this clone. The gene calls are TRBV30 and TRBJ1-1, with TRBD1 identical over 7 bases. This CDR3 spans 13 amino acids. J was trimmed by 4 bases and V by 2 bases; bases with no gene match: 4. Germline CDR1 is GTSNPN and CDR2 is SVGIG (reference sequence). The DNA for the CDR3 is TGTGCCTGGAGTCAGGGGGTTACCACTGAAGCTTTCTTT. Translated: CAWSQGVTTEAFF. Supplemented by reference TRBV30 and TRBJ1-1, the full variable domain reads SQTIHQWPATLVQPVGSPLSLECTVEGTSNPNLYWYRQAAGRGLQLLFYSVGIGQISSEVPQNLSASRPQDRQFILSSKKLLLSDSGFYLCAWSQGVTTEAFFGQGTRLTVV.

The rearrangement links TRBV5-4 to TRBJ2-1; 14 bases are shared with TRBD2. V trimming: 4 bases; J trimming: 8 bases; junction bases outside the gene matches: 2. Germline V gene data show CDR1 as SGHNT and CDR2 as YYREEE (reference sequence). The CDR3 loop spans 14 amino acids. In DNA form, the CDR3 reads TGTGCCAGCAGCCCGGGACTAGCGGGGGATGAGCAGTTCTTC. It specifies CASSPGLAGDEQFF.

The V call is TRBV19, the J call TRBJ2-7; 7 bases fit TRBD1. The germline gives CDR1 LNHDA, CDR2 SQIVND (reference sequence). V shed 5 bases and J 3 bases; nucleotides not matched to a gene: 10. There are 15 residues in the CDR3. The CDR3 loop is CASSLKGARGYEQYF. The CDR3 DNA is TGTGCCAGTAGTTTGAAGGGGGCAAGAGGCTACGAGCAGTACTTC. The full variable domain, completed using reference TRBV19 and TRBJ2-7, is DGGITQSPKYLFRKEGQNVTLSCEQNLNHDAMYWYRQDPGQGLRLIYYSQIVNDFQKGDIAEGYSVSREKKESFPLTVTSAQKNPTAFYLCASSLKGARGYEQYFGPGTRLTVT.

The genes are TRBV5-5 and TRBJ1-6, with D possibly matching TRBD1 (5 bases). The germline V and J ends were trimmed by 4 bases and 11 bases, with 13 bases remaining between them. CDR1 and CDR2 (germline): SGHKS, YYEKEE (reference sequence). This CDR3 has 13 amino acids. The CDR3 here is CASSPSTVTPLHF. The CDR3 bases are TGTGCCAGCAGCCCCTCGACAGTCACACCCCTCCACTTT. Based on the CDR3 plus reference TRBV5-5 and TRBJ1-6, the full variable domain is DAGVTQSPTHLIKTRGQQVTLRCSPISGHKSVSWYQQVLGQGPQFIFQYYEKEERGRGNFPDRFSARQFPNYSSELNVNALLLGDSALYLCASSPSTVTPLHFGNGTRLTVT.

The chain couples TRBV29-1 to TRBJ2-4; 8 bases agree with TRBD1. Per the germline V gene, CDR1 is SQVTM and CDR2 is ANQGSEA. The CDR3 covers 13 residues. V lost 7 bases and J lost 4; bases outside the gene matches: 6. CDR3: CSALDREKNIQYF. Written as DNA, the CDR3 is TGCAGCGCCCTGGACAGGGAAAAAAACATTCAGTACTTC.

This clone is a singleton in its sample. The V gene is TRBV7-2, the J gene TRBJ2-7; maybe TRBD1 (7 bases). Trimming left V 4 bases short and J 0 bases short, with 10 bases between. This CDR3 contains 14 residues. The germline CDR1 and CDR2 sequences are SGHTA and FQGNSA. The CDR3 DNA reads as TGTGCCAGCAGCTGGGGGGACAGCTCCTACGAGCAGTACTTC. It yields the protein CASSWGDSSYEQYF.

This chain uses TRBV27 with TRBJ2-1; tentative D call: TRBD2 (5 bases). Looked up from germline, CDR1 is MNHEY and CDR2 is SMNVEV (reference sequence). The V and J ends lost 7 bases and 9 bases respectively, with 13 bases between them. The CDR3 sequence is 12 residues long. Here the CDR3 reads CASNQRGLEQFF. The DNA of the CDR3 is TGTGCCAGCAACCAACGGGGTCTTGAGCAGTTCTTC.

The rearrangement links TRBV28 to TRBJ2-2, with D possibly TRBD1 on 6 matching bases. V was shortened by 6 bases and J by 5 bases, with 13 bases between the two germline ends. Germline V lookup: CDR1 MDHEN, CDR2 SYDVKM. The CDR3 runs 14 residues. CDR3 protein: CASRLQGSTGELFF. Here the CDR3 DNA reads TGTGCCAGCAGATTACAGGGTTCTACCGGGGAGCTGTTTTTT.

In nucleotides, the CDR3 is TGTGCCAGCAGTTTAACGGGGGCCGCAAGCGTC. Protein product: CASSLTGAASV. This chain uses TRBV27 with TRBJ2-7; D tentatively reads TRBD1 or TRBD2 (6 bases each). This CDR3 has 11 amino acids. Germline V gives CDR1 MNHEY, CDR2 SMNVEV (reference sequence).

V is TRBV5-5 and J is TRBJ1-1; D not resolved. Germline V gene lookup returns CDR1 SGHKS and CDR2 YYEKEE (reference sequence). V shed 0 bases and J shed 4 bases, with 7 bases lying between them. The CDR3 loop spans 13 amino acids. DNA for the CDR3: TGTGCCAGCAGCTTGGGGGATGGCACTGAAGCTTTCTTT. Its translation: CASSLGDGTEAFF.

The genes are TRBV5-4 and TRBJ2-2, with D perhaps TRBD2 (6 bases). Between the trimmed V and J ends, which lost 3 bases and 0 bases, there was a span of 18 bases. The CDR3 covers 18 residues. The germline gives CDR1 SGHNT, CDR2 YYREEE (reference sequence). Here the CDR3 reads CASSWELLADTNTGELFF. The CDR3 DNA sequence: TGTGCCAGCAGCTGGGAATTACTAGCAGATACGAACACCGGGGAGCTGTTTTTT.

The chain has TRBV4-2 and TRBJ2-7, with D perhaps assigned TRBD1 or TRBD2 (5 bases each). Trimming removed 4 bases from V and 1 base from J, with 14 bases in between. The CDR3 extends over 15 amino acids. CDR1 and CDR2 (germline): LGHNA, YNFKEQ. The CDR3 spells CASSPGRIISYEQYF. CDR3 DNA: TGTGCCAGCAGCCCGGGACGGATCATTTCCTACGAGCAGTACTTC.

The rearrangement links TRBV15 to TRBJ2-7; unclear D gene. The CDR3 runs 14 residues. Trimming removed 0 bases at V and 0 bases at J, with 6 bases between. In germline, CDR1 is LNHNV, CDR2 YYDKDF (reference sequence). CDR3 protein: CATSRDGGSYEQYF. CDR3 DNA sequence: TGTGCCACCAGCAGAGATGGCGGCTCCTACGAGCAGTACTTC.

The chain joins TRBV7-3 to TRBJ2-1; D unresolved. V was cut by 5 bases and J by 0 bases, with 14 bases left in between. Germline CDR1 reads SGHTA; CDR2 reads FQGTGA. CDR3 length: 16 residues. The CDR3 protein is CASSVRSTASYNEQFF. CDR3 DNA: TGTGCCAGCAGCGTCCGGTCTACTGCCTCCTACAATGAGCAGTTCTTC.

The J gene is TRBJ2-5, the V gene TRBV5-5, with D possibly matching TRBD1 (5 bases). CDR1 is SGHKS, CDR2 YYEKEE, per germline (reference sequence). Trimming left V 2 bases short and J 1 base short, with 9 bases between. This CDR3 is built from 14 residues. The CDR3 is CASSFDRIQETQYF. DNA of the CDR3: TGTGCCAGCAGCTTTGACAGAATCCAAGAGACCCAGTACTTC.

This chain uses TRBV15 with TRBJ2-4; the match to TRBD1 covers 7 bases. The CDR3 has 16 residues. Per germline, CDR1 LNHNV and CDR2 YYDKDF (reference sequence). V was clipped by 4 bases and J by 7 bases; unmatched bases: 13. CDR3 loop: CATSTKDRRILNIQYF. In nucleotides, the CDR3 is TGTGCCACCAGCACGAAGGACAGGAGAATTTTGAACATTCAGTACTTC.

This chain joins TRBV19 and TRBJ2-1; 7 nucleotides line up with TRBD2. The germline CDR1 and CDR2 sequences are LNHDA and SQIVND (reference sequence). The J segment lost 7 bases and the V segment lost 9 bases, leaving 9 bases of the junction unmatched. This CDR3 region has 13 residues. CDR3 region: CASAGTIVNEQFF. Written as DNA, the CDR3 is TGTGCCAGCGCCGGGACTATCGTGAATGAGCAGTTCTTC.

There are many counts of this clone. The chain couples TRBV27 to TRBJ1-5; D is perhaps TRBD1 (6 bases). The CDR3 is made up of 15 amino acids. Between the trimmed V and J ends, which lost 5 bases and 7 bases, there was a span of 18 bases. The germline V gene has CDR1 MNHEY and CDR2 SMNVEV (reference sequence). The CDR3 here is CASSPAPGGGQPQHF. CDR3 nucleotides: TGTGCCAGCAGTCCTGCCCCGGGGGGCGGGCAGCCCCAGCATTTT.

The chain has TRBV19 and TRBJ2-2, with 8 bases matching TRBD1. The germline V gene has CDR1 LNHDA and CDR2 SQIVND (reference sequence). This CDR3 comprises 15 residues. J lost 4 bases, V lost 4 bases, and 5 bases had no gene match. The CDR3 bases are TGTGCCAGTAGTACAGACAGGGGCCCCACCGGGGAGCTGTTTTTT. Amino acid sequence: CASSTDRGPTGELFF.

The chain couples TRBV9 to TRBJ2-3; possible D gene TRBD1, 6 bases. Trimming removed 3 bases from V and 3 bases from J, with 8 bases in between. The CDR3 has 13 amino acids. In germline, CDR1 is SGDLS, CDR2 YYNGEE. The CDR3 spells CASSATGTDTQYF. For the CDR3, the DNA is TGTGCCAGCAGCGCCACAGGGACAGATACGCAGTATTTT. Based on the CDR3 plus reference TRBV9 and TRBJ2-3, the full variable domain is DSGVTQTPKHLITATGQRVTLRCSPRSGDLSVYWYQQSLDQGLQFLIQYYNGEERAKGNILERFSAQQFPDLHSELNLSSLELGDSALYFCASSATGTDTQYFGPGTRLTVL.

This sequence joins TRBV4-3 and TRBJ2-5, with D hard to call. TRBJ2-7 explains the end of the DNA better; the J call may be wrong. The CDR3 runs to 15 residues. Looked up from germline, CDR1 is LGHNA and CDR2 is YSLEER. In nucleotides, the CDR3 is TGCGCCAGCAGCCAAGCTTATTCAGGCGCCTACGAGCAGTACTTC. It encodes CASSQAYSGAYEQYF.

V is TRBV30 and J is TRBJ1-4, with 10 bases aligning to TRBD1. Trimming took 0 bases from V and 13 from J; bases not matched to a gene: 8. In germline, CDR1 is GTSNPN, CDR2 SVGIG (reference sequence). The CDR3 extends over 14 amino acids. The CDR3 nucleotides read TGTGCCTGGAGTGTTCTTCCGGGACAGGGGAGACTGTTTTTT. The encoded protein is CAWSVLPGQGRLFF. Together with reference TRBV30 and TRBJ1-4, the CDR3 gives the full variable domain: SQTIHQWPATLVQPVGSPLSLECTVEGTSNPNLYWYRQAAGRGLQLLFYSVGIGQISSEVPQNLSASRPQDRQFILSSKKLLLSDSGFYLCAWSVLPGQGRLFFGSGTQLSVL.

This chain joins TRBV5-4 and TRBJ2-1; TRBD2 agrees at 8 bases. V shed 0 bases and J 6 bases; nucleotides not matched to a gene: 8. Germline assignment: CDR1 SGHNT and CDR2 YYREEE (reference sequence). The CDR3 sequence is 16 residues long. This CDR3 reads CASSLASGGPGNEQFF. The CDR3, as DNA: TGTGCCAGCAGCTTGGCATCGGGAGGGCCTGGCAATGAGCAGTTCTTC.